Presented here are 32 T cell receptor beta chains from one specimen sequenced in a study of sequential checkpoint blockade in melanoma. Treatment specified: randomized to nivolumab then ipilimumab (arm A) or the reverse (arm B). Profiling relied on immunoSEQ multiplex PCR, and the TCRdb table lists in-frame clones only, not all of them. The sample has more than 10,000 clones, 25% to 30% seen once. This material consisted of tumor tissue (inferred from file names), taken from a patient given nivolumab and ipilimumab in sequence. Receptors originate from a human donor with melanoma.

The chain couples TRBV9 to TRBJ1-1; D not resolved. V gave up 0 bases and J gave up 1 base, with 13 bases separating them. CDR1 is SGDLS, CDR2 YYNGEE, per germline. This CDR3 is 16 amino acids long. Here the CDR3 reads CASSVEDLIQNTEAFF. The CDR3 DNA reads TGTGCCAGCAGCGTAGAAGATCTGATTCAGAACACTGAAGCTTTCTTT.

V gene TRBV30 combines with J gene TRBJ1-5; D perhaps matches TRBD1 (5 bases). This CDR3 contains 13 residues. Germline loops: CDR1 GTSNPN, CDR2 SVGIG (reference sequence). Trimming took 1 base from V and 2 from J, leaving 6 bases between them. The CDR3: CAWSETGNQPQHF. The CDR3 bases are TGTGCCTGGAGTGAGACAGGCAATCAGCCCCAGCATTTT.

The rearrangement links TRBV19 to TRBJ1-2; D ambiguous. CDR3 length equals 14 residues. Trimming pared 6 bases from V and 4 bases from J, leaving 15 bases between. In germline, CDR1 is LNHDA, CDR2 SQIVND (reference sequence). This CDR3 is CASSQIPRSYGYTF. DNA for the CDR3: TGTGCCAGTAGCCAAATCCCAAGAAGCTATGGCTACACCTTC.

This clone was observed a few times. The J gene is TRBJ1-2, the V gene TRBV9; TRBD1 matches at 10 bases. Germline CDR1 and CDR2: SGDLS and YYNGEE. The junction had 8 bases not matched to a gene; V was cut back by 7 bases and J by 8 bases. The CDR3 totals 13 residues. Here the CDR3 reads CASEGTGDVGYTF. The CDR3, as DNA: TGTGCCAGCGAAGGGACAGGGGATGTCGGCTACACCTTC.

The J gene is TRBJ1-5, the V gene TRBV19; 7 bases line up with TRBD1. The CDR3 spans 16 residues. The germline CDR1 and CDR2 sequences are LNHDA and SQIVND (reference sequence). Unmatched junction bases numbered 7, after V lost 4 bases and J lost 1 base. The CDR3 region is CASSTTTGLSNQPQHF. The CDR3 DNA reads TGTGCCAGTAGTACCACGACAGGGTTAAGCAATCAGCCCCAGCATTTT.

The gene calls are TRBV11-3 and TRBJ2-1; D remains unclear. The germline V gene encodes CDR1 SGHNT and CDR2 YENEEA. The V end was cut by 4 bases, the J end by 3 bases, with 10 bases between. There are 14 residues in the CDR3. The CDR3, as DNA: TGTGCCAGCAGCTCCTTCCAGGACTACAATGAGCAGTTCTTC. Amino acids: CASSSFQDYNEQFF.

The chain uses TRBV11-3 and TRBJ2-3, with TRBD2 matching over 11 bases. Germline V gene lookup returns CDR1 SGHNT and CDR2 YENEEA. Unmatched junction bases numbered 13, after V lost 5 bases and J lost 6 bases. The CDR3 is 17 residues long. The CDR3 here is CASSPKRLAGGRDTQYF. The CDR3 DNA is TGTGCCAGCAGCCCGAAAAGATTAGCGGGGGGGCGGGATACGCAGTATTTT.

This chain joins TRBV11-3 and TRBJ2-1; no definite D call. V gave up 1 base and J gave up 5 bases, with 9 bases separating them. CDR1 and CDR2 (germline): SGHNT, YENEEA. The CDR3 loop spans 14 amino acids. CDR3 residues: CASSLGSSNNEQFF. Written as DNA, the CDR3 is TGTGCCAGCAGCTTAGGGAGCAGCAACAATGAGCAGTTCTTC.

The chain couples TRBV10-2 to TRBJ2-5, with 9 bases lining up with TRBD2. V trimming: 6 bases; J trimming: 5 bases; junction bases outside the gene matches: 4. The CDR3 contains 13 residues. The germline CDR1 and CDR2 sequences are WSHSY and SAAADI. This CDR3 reads CASRAGGAETQYF. The CDR3 DNA reads TGCGCCAGCAGGGCGGGGGGGGCGGAGACCCAGTACTTC.

The chain carries TRBV29-1 and TRBJ1-1; TRBD1 might be the D (5 bases). The CDR3 length is 13 residues. V lost 6 bases and J lost 0, with 11 bases in between. From germline, CDR1 is SQVTM and CDR2 ANQGSEA. CDR3 coding DNA: TGCAGCGTGACAGTAAGGGTGAACACTGAAGCTTTCTTT. Protein product: CSVTVRVNTEAFF.

CDR3: CASGTSGGPASRFF. In DNA form, the CDR3 reads TGTGCCAGCGGGACTAGCGGGGGTCCAGCGTCGAGGTTCTTC. The genes are TRBV11-3 and TRBJ2-1; 14 bases agree with TRBD2. V gave up 8 bases and J gave up 15 bases; unmatched junction bases: 12. Germline loops: CDR1 SGHNT, CDR2 YENEEA. CDR3 size: 14 residues. Variable domain in full (rest from reference TRBV11-3 and TRBJ2-1): EAGVVQSPRYKIIEKKQPVAFWCNPISGHNTLYWYLQNLGQGPELLIRYENEEAVDDSQLPKDRFSAERLKGVDSTLKIQPAELGDSAVYLCASGTSGGPASRFFGPGTRLTVL.

The rearrangement uses TRBV6-8 and TRBJ2-1, with 10 bases lining up with TRBD2. Unmatched junction bases numbered 6, after V lost 5 bases and J lost 5 bases. The CDR3 has 15 residues. Germline lookup yields CDR1 MNHGY and CDR2 SAAAGT. The CDR3 loop is CASSAKRGGHNEQFF. Here the CDR3 DNA reads TGTGCCAGCAGTGCAAAGCGGGGGGGACACAATGAGCAGTTCTTC.

A few counts support this clone. V gene TRBV1 combines with J gene TRBJ1-3. TRBV1 is designated a pseudogene. This CDR3 contains 17 residues. This chain's CDR3 is CASSQEEQRGSGNTIYF. The CDR3, as DNA: TGCGCCAGCAGCCAGGAAGAGCAAAGAGGATCTGGAAACACCATATATTTT.

The chain carries TRBV18 and TRBJ1-4, with 8 positions matching TRBD1. Germline lookup yields CDR1 KGHSH and CDR2 LQKENI. There are 15 residues in the CDR3. With 5 bases clipped from V and 0 bases from J, the junction kept 2 bases outside the gene matches. The CDR3 region is CASSGQGATNEKLFF. As DNA, the CDR3 is TGTGCCAGCTCAGGACAGGGAGCAACTAATGAAAAACTGTTTTTT. Based on the CDR3 plus reference TRBV18 and TRBJ1-4, the full variable domain is NAGVMQNPRHLVRRRGQEARLRCSPMKGHSHVYWYRQLPEEGLKFMVYLQKENIIDESGMPKERFSAEFPKEGPSILRIQQVVRGDSAAYFCASSGQGATNEKLFFGSGTQLSVL.

This clone came up a few times. The genes are TRBV15 and TRBJ1-6; no clear D. The CDR3 spans 15 residues. The V gene lost 0 bases and the J gene lost 3 bases, with 6 bases spanning the gap. Germline V gene sequence: CDR1 LNHNV, CDR2 YYDKDF (reference sequence). CDR3 in amino acids: CATSREGLYNSPLHF. CDR3 DNA sequence: TGTGCCACCAGCAGAGAGGGTCTCTATAATTCACCCCTCCACTTT.

The sample holds a few counts of this clone. The V call is TRBV6-8, the J call TRBJ2-6, with unresolved D. The germline CDR1 and CDR2 sequences are MNHGY and SAAAGT. Deletions cut 8 bases from V and 4 bases from J, with 9 bases between. The CDR3 contains 13 residues. The CDR3: CASRWPGANVLTF. The CDR3 bases are TGTGCCAGCCGCTGGCCGGGGGCCAACGTCCTGACTTTC.

The gene calls are TRBV6-8 and TRBJ2-7, with a tentative D call TRBD1 (6 bases). Per germline, CDR1 MNHGY and CDR2 SAAAGT. The V gene lost 7 bases and the J gene lost 3 bases, with 10 bases spanning the gap. The CDR3 consists of 12 residues. In DNA form, the CDR3 reads TGTGCCAGCACAGGGGTGTTCTACGAGCAGTACTTC. Encoded protein: CASTGVFYEQYF.

This clone came up a few times. This chain joins TRBV6-8 and TRBJ2-2, with TRBD1 matching over 10 bases. CDR3 size: 18 residues. V dropped 2 bases and J dropped 6; count of bases not matched to a gene: 12. From germline, CDR1 is MNHGY and CDR2 SAAAGT. The CDR3 DNA sequence: TGTGCCAGCAGTTACACCGGGACAGGGGATGGTATCGCCGGGGAGCTGTTTTTT. Protein: CASSYTGTGDGIAGELFF.

V is TRBV6-8 and J is TRBJ1-6; possibly TRBD1 for D (6 bases). The germline gives CDR1 MNHGY, CDR2 SAAAGT. Trimming pared 5 bases from V and 10 bases from J, leaving 18 bases between. This CDR3 comprises 15 residues. CDR3 nucleotide sequence: TGTGCCAGCAGTGAGGGCAGGGGACTATTCTCACCCCTCCACTTT. Translating gives CASSEGRGLFSPLHF.

The chain carries TRBV6-8 and TRBJ2-1, with 7 bases fitting TRBD1. J was trimmed by 3 bases and V by 4 bases; bases with no gene match: 9. The germline V gene encodes CDR1 MNHGY and CDR2 SAAAGT. The CDR3 is 16 residues long. CDR3 bases: TGTGCCAGCAGTTTCGGAGGACAGGCGGGCTACAATGAGCAGTTCTTC. As protein: CASSFGGQAGYNEQFF.

The chain combines TRBV19 with TRBJ1-6; the match to TRBD1 covers 9 bases. Trimming took 5 bases from V and 7 from J; bases not matched to a gene: 6. Germline V CDR1 and CDR2: LNHDA, SQIVND (reference sequence). The CDR3 consists of 15 residues. CDR3 DNA sequence: TGTGCCAGTAGTCCCCGGACAGGGGAAAATTCACCCCTCCACTTT. Translating it yields CASSPRTGENSPLHF. The full variable domain, rest sourced from reference TRBV19 and TRBJ1-6, is DGGITQSPKYLFRKEGQNVTLSCEQNLNHDAMYWYRQDPGQGLRLIYYSQIVNDFQKGDIAEGYSVSREKKESFPLTVTSAQKNPTAFYLCASSPRTGENSPLHFGNGTRLTVT.

There are a few counts of this clone. This chain uses TRBV6-7 with TRBJ1-2; the D gene is possibly TRBD1 (5 bases). TRBV6-7 qualifies as an ORF whose function is uncertain. Trimming pared 8 bases from V and 5 bases from J, leaving 18 bases between. This CDR3 is built from 14 residues. The CDR3 DNA sequence: TGTGCCAGCGCCCCCCGGGGGGATTGGTATGGCTACACCTTC. Residues: CASAPRGDWYGYTF.

The chain uses TRBV30 and TRBJ2-3; D may match TRBD1 or TRBD2 (6 bases each). Per germline, CDR1 GTSNPN and CDR2 SVGIG (reference sequence). Trimming shortened V by 3 bases and J by 5 bases, and 21 bases separated the two germline ends. The CDR3 loop spans 16 amino acids. The DNA for the CDR3 is TGTGCCTGGAGCCACGCAAGCCGGGGGCTAAGAGATACGCAGTATTTT. This codes for CAWSHASRGLRDTQYF.

The V gene is TRBV10-3, the J gene TRBJ1-2, with D possibly being TRBD1 (5 bases). The CDR3 runs to 14 residues. V lost 2 bases to trimming and J lost 8 bases, with 15 bases between them. Germline V gene data show CDR1 as ENHRY and CDR2 as SYGVKD. CDR3 nucleotides: TGTGCCATCAGTGAGACAGGTTTAATAGGGGGCTACACCTTC. Its protein product is CAISETGLIGGYTF.

V is TRBV5-1 and J is TRBJ2-3, with TRBD1 matching over 7 bases. CDR1 and CDR2 (germline): SGHRS, YFSETQ. Trimming at V came to 3 bases and at J to 2 bases, leaving 3 bases not matched to a gene. The CDR3 sequence is 14 residues long. CDR3 loop: CASSSGTATDTQYF. As DNA, the CDR3 is TGCGCCAGCAGCTCGGGGACAGCCACAGATACGCAGTATTTT.

The CDR3 DNA sequence: TGTGCCTGGAGTGTTGGTTTTTTGAACACTGAAGCTTTCTTT. Translation gives CAWSVGFLNTEAFF. V is TRBV30 and J is TRBJ1-1; no reliable D call. Trimming took off 0 bases at V and 0 bases at J, with 8 bases between the two ends. Germline CDR1 and CDR2: GTSNPN and SVGIG (reference sequence). This CDR3 region has 14 residues.

This chain uses TRBV4-1 with TRBJ2-5; unclear D gene. The V and J ends lost 0 bases and 3 bases respectively, with 8 bases between them. The germline gives CDR1 MGHRA, CDR2 YSYEKL. The CDR3 totals 14 residues. This chain's CDR3 is CASSQERLEETQYF. The CDR3 DNA follows: TGCGCCAGCAGCCAAGAGCGGCTAGAAGAGACCCAGTACTTC.

This chain connects TRBV11-3 to TRBJ1-1, with no clear D. Germline loops: CDR1 SGHNT, CDR2 YENEEA. This CDR3 is built from 14 residues. V dropped 6 bases and J dropped 0 bases, with 11 bases sitting between them. The CDR3 nucleotides are TGTGCCAGCAGACCTGGACCCATGAACACTGAAGCTTTCTTT. This gives the protein CASRPGPMNTEAFF. The full variable domain, in which reference TRBV11-3 and TRBJ1-1 provide the parts outside the CDR3, is EAGVVQSPRYKIIEKKQPVAFWCNPISGHNTLYWYLQNLGQGPELLIRYENEEAVDDSQLPKDRFSAERLKGVDSTLKIQPAELGDSAVYLCASRPGPMNTEAFFGQGTRLTVV.

This chain joins TRBV11-3 and TRBJ1-5, with 10 bases aligning to TRBD1. Germline V gene data show CDR1 as SGHNT and CDR2 as YENEEA. The CDR3 covers 16 residues. V lost 5 bases and J lost 0; bases outside the gene matches: 4. CDR3 protein: CASSDGTGDSNQPQHF. The CDR3 coding sequence is TGTGCCAGCAGCGACGGGACAGGGGATAGCAATCAGCCCCAGCATTTT.

The J gene is TRBJ2-5, the V gene TRBV12-5; TRBD2 matches 9 bases. V shed 4 bases and J 7 bases; nucleotides not matched to a gene: 13. The CDR3 totals 16 residues. CDR1 and CDR2 from the germline V gene are LGHNT and FRNRAP. CDR3 sequence reads: CASGSRLADPSGTQYF. The CDR3 DNA is TGTGCTAGTGGTTCCCGACTAGCGGATCCGTCGGGGACCCAGTACTTC.

This clone was recorded a few times. The chain combines TRBV9 with TRBJ2-3; D gene unclear. CDR1 is SGDLS and CDR2 is YYNGEE in the germline V gene. Trimming pared 3 bases from V and 4 bases from J, leaving 12 bases between. This CDR3 comprises 14 residues. CDR3 nucleotide sequence: TGTGCCAGCAGCGGAGGCGATTGGGCAGATACGCAGTATTTT. Amino acids: CASSGGDWADTQYF.

This chain joins TRBV18 and TRBJ1-6; D is possibly TRBD1 (6 bases). The V gene's germline CDR1 is KGHSH and CDR2 LQKENI. Trimming pared 3 bases from V and 16 bases from J, leaving 22 bases between. The CDR3 extends over 15 amino acids. In nucleotides, the CDR3 is TGTGCCAGCTCACCGGCCGGAGACAGATATACAGGGCTCCACTTT. It yields the protein CASSPAGDRYTGLHF. Using reference TRBV18 and TRBJ1-6 for the parts outside the CDR3, the full variable domain is NAGVMQNPRHLVRRRGQEARLRCSPMKGHSHVYWYRQLPEEGLKFMVYLQKENIIDESGMPKERFSAEFPKEGPSILRIQQVVRGDSAAYFCASSPAGDRYTGLHFGNGTRLTVT.